The 28 T cell receptor beta chains below come from one sample, sequenced in a study of cytomegalovirus exposure and HLA in healthy donors. The PCR ran on 60 Vbeta and 13 Jbeta primers. Data came from immunoSEQ multiplex PCR; TCRdb stores just in-frame clones and leaves some out. The sample contains over 150,000 clones, about 82% of which appear only once. The sample consisted of PBMCs. The receptors shown here come from a woman under 40 in good health and CMV-seropositive.

This clone turned up a few times. V and J are TRBV10-3 and TRBJ1-2; D gene uncertain. This CDR3 spans 13 amino acids. Trimming left V 6 bases short and J 5 bases short, with 13 bases between. Germline CDR1 reads ENHRY; CDR2 reads SYGVKD. The CDR3 region has the DNA TGTGCCATCAGGGGAGATAAGGGATATGGCTACACCTTC. Its protein is CAIRGDKGYGYTF.

The gene calls are TRBV7-9 and TRBJ1-3; 7 bases are a match to TRBD1. Germline V gene data show CDR1 as SEHNR and CDR2 as FQNEAQ (reference sequence). Losses at the gene ends were 5 bases for V and 7 bases for J; bases not matched to a gene: 8. The CDR3 runs 14 residues. CDR3 nucleotides: TGTGCCAGCAGCATGGAGGGGGCGCGGAACACCATATATTTT. Its protein is CASSMEGARNTIYF.

The J gene is TRBJ1-1, the V gene TRBV11-2, with no clear D. From germline, CDR1 is SGHAT and CDR2 FQNNGV. Trimming removed 0 bases at V and 10 bases at J, with 12 bases between. The CDR3 totals 13 residues. The chain's CDR3 is CASSLEGGLGAFF. Here the CDR3 DNA reads TGTGCCAGCAGCTTAGAGGGAGGGCTCGGAGCTTTCTTT.

CDR3 sequence (DNA): TGTGCCAGCTCACGACAGGGGCCCGCTAATGAAAAACTGTTTTTT. Translating it yields CASSRQGPANEKLFF. The rearrangement links TRBV18 to TRBJ1-4; TRBD1 matches at 8 bases. The trim removed 4 bases at V and 3 bases at J, leaving 4 bases unmatched. The CDR3 runs to 15 residues. CDR1 KGHSH and CDR2 LQKENI come from the germline V gene.

The chain is built from TRBV7-9 and TRBJ2-4; 8 bases are a match to TRBD1. Germline-derived CDR1 and CDR2 are SEHNR and FQNEAQ (reference sequence). The CDR3 has 16 residues. After removal of 1 base from V and 0 bases from J, the junction contained 2 bases not matched to a gene. For the CDR3, the DNA is TGTGCCAGCAGCTTAGGGACAGGGTTAGCCAAAAACATTCAGTACTTC. As protein: CASSLGTGLAKNIQYF.

This clone has a handful of counts. V gene TRBV28 combines with J gene TRBJ2-1; perhaps TRBD1 as D (6 bases). V lost 2 bases and J 1 base, leaving 9 bases between the germline ends. There are 15 residues in the CDR3. The germline gives CDR1 MDHEN, CDR2 SYDVKM. CDR3: CASSLQGYSYNEQFF. The CDR3 bases are TGTGCCAGCAGTTTACAGGGGTATTCCTACAATGAGCAGTTCTTC.

The rearrangement uses TRBV10-3 and TRBJ1-1; D ambiguous. CDR1 and CDR2 from the germline V gene are ENHRY and SYGVKD. The CDR3 sequence is 12 residues long. V was cut by 4 bases and J by 3 bases, with 6 bases left in between. The CDR3 here is CAISAYYTEAFF. CDR3 nucleotides: TGTGCCATCAGTGCTTATTACACTGAAGCTTTCTTT.

V and J are TRBV25-1 and TRBJ2-2; possibly TRBD1 for D (5 bases). Germline assignment: CDR1 MGHDK and CDR2 SYGVNS. The V and J ends lost 8 bases and 5 bases respectively, with 15 bases between them. The CDR3 covers 14 residues. CDR3 nucleotide sequence: TGTGCCAGCCACGCTTTAGGGGTAACCGGGGAGCTGTTTTTT. This encodes CASHALGVTGELFF.

This clone was picked up one time. V gene TRBV9 combines with J gene TRBJ1-3; tentative D call: TRBD1 (5 bases). Germline values: CDR1 SGDLS, CDR2 YYNGEE. Deletions cut 4 bases from V and 0 bases from J, with 11 bases between. The CDR3 consists of 15 residues. This CDR3 reads CASSPHRSSGNTIYF. The DNA for the CDR3 is TGTGCCAGCAGCCCCCACAGGAGCTCTGGAAACACCATATATTTT.

V is TRBV28 and J is TRBJ2-7; D perhaps matches TRBD2 (6 bases). The CDR3 is 13 amino acids. Trimming cost V 3 bases and J 3 bases, with 9 bases left between them. Looked up from germline, CDR1 is MDHEN and CDR2 is SYDVKM. CDR3 sequence reads: CASSFPGSYEQYF. DNA for the CDR3: TGTGCCAGCAGTTTCCCCGGGAGCTACGAGCAGTACTTC.

The chain joins TRBV19 to TRBJ1-2, with a weak D call TRBD1 (6 bases). Germline assignment: CDR1 LNHDA and CDR2 SQIVND (reference sequence). There are 15 residues in the CDR3. V lost 5 bases and J lost 1, with 14 bases in between. Here the CDR3 reads CASSASGAVNYGYTF. The DNA for the CDR3 is TGTGCCAGTAGTGCATCAGGGGCCGTTAACTATGGCTACACCTTC. Full variable domain (outside the CDR3, taken from reference TRBV19 and TRBJ1-2): DGGITQSPKYLFRKEGQNVTLSCEQNLNHDAMYWYRQDPGQGLRLIYYSQIVNDFQKGDIAEGYSVSREKKESFPLTVTSAQKNPTAFYLCASSASGAVNYGYTFGSGTRLTVV.

This clone came up once. V and J are TRBV5-4 and TRBJ2-1; D gene uncertain. The V end was cut by 1 base, the J end by 4 bases, with 12 bases between. Per germline, CDR1 SGHNT and CDR2 YYREEE (reference sequence). The CDR3 covers 15 residues. The CDR3 coding sequence is TGTGCCAGCAGCTTGCCACGGTTTAATTACAATGAGCAGTTCTTC. Translation: CASSLPRFNYNEQFF.

The chain is built from TRBV2 and TRBJ2-2, with 9 bases fitting TRBD1. CDR1 and CDR2 from the germline V gene are SNHLY and FYNNEI. Unmatched junction bases numbered 6, after V lost 6 bases and J lost 1 base. The CDR3 covers 16 residues. The CDR3: CASSWDRVGNTGELFF. In DNA form, the CDR3 reads TGTGCCAGCAGCTGGGACAGGGTAGGGAACACCGGGGAGCTGTTTTTT. Drawing the rest from reference TRBV2 and TRBJ2-2, the complete variable domain is EPEVTQTPSHQVTQMGQEVILRCVPISNHLYFYWYRQILGQKVEFLVSFYNNEISEKSEIFDDQFSVERPDGSNFTLKIRSTKLEDSAMYFCASSWDRVGNTGELFFGEGSRLTVL.

This clone is a singleton in its sample. This chain uses TRBV29-1 with TRBJ2-2; D possibly corresponds to TRBD2 (5 bases). Trimming shortened V by 0 bases and J by 5 bases, and 10 bases separated the two germline ends. The CDR3 has 14 residues. Per germline, CDR1 SQVTM and CDR2 ANQGSEA. This CDR3 is CSVEERVTTGELFF. The CDR3 nucleotides are TGCAGCGTTGAAGAGAGGGTTACTACCGGGGAGCTGTTTTTT.

The gene calls are TRBV6-5 and TRBJ1-2; the D is unclear. The ends were cut back, 5 bases at V and 5 bases at J, with 9 bases in the middle. Germline values: CDR1 MNHEY, CDR2 SVGAGI. The CDR3 spans 12 residues. The CDR3 loop is CASSTSGYGYTF. CDR3 sequence (DNA): TGTGCCAGCAGTACCTCGGGGTATGGCTACACCTTC.

The chain links TRBV15 to TRBJ1-1; D is unclear. Trimming removed 3 bases at V and 3 bases at J, with 2 bases between. The germline V gene encodes CDR1 LNHNV and CDR2 YYDKDF (reference sequence). This CDR3 has 11 residues. The CDR3 spells CATSSYTEAFF. The DNA of the CDR3 is TGTGCCACCAGCAGCTACACTGAAGCTTTCTTT.

The CDR3 protein is CASSLTPRAGFRGMDTEAFF. CDR3 in DNA: TGCGCCAGCAGCTTGACCCCCCGAGCAGGGTTTAGGGGTATGGACACTGAAGCTTTCTTT. The rearrangement joins TRBV5-1 to TRBJ1-1, with TRBD1 as a possible D gene (5 bases). This CDR3 spans 20 amino acids. V dropped 1 base and J dropped 3 bases, with 28 bases sitting between them. The germline gives CDR1 SGHRS, CDR2 YFSETQ.

The chain links TRBV6-5 to TRBJ2-1; 8 nucleotides align to TRBD2. Germline lookup yields CDR1 MNHEY and CDR2 SVGAGI. The CDR3 loop spans 16 amino acids. The V gene end was trimmed by 0 bases and the J gene end by 6 bases; junction bases not matched to a gene: 7. The CDR3 region is CASSYSPAGGTNEQFF. Here the CDR3 DNA reads TGTGCCAGCAGTTACTCCCCCGCGGGGGGCACCAATGAGCAGTTCTTC.

The chain has TRBV4-2 and TRBJ2-7; 12 bases are a match to TRBD1. The CDR3 totals 15 residues. CDR1 and CDR2 (germline): LGHNA, YNFKEQ. Germline trimming cut 0 bases from V and 6 bases from J; bases unmatched to any gene: 3. The CDR3 protein is CASSQDGDRGREQYF. The CDR3 coding sequence is TGTGCCAGCAGCCAAGATGGGGACAGGGGGCGCGAGCAGTACTTC.

This clone was seen just once. The chain combines TRBV6-5 with TRBJ1-2; D unresolved. The CDR3 contains 13 residues. Germline CDR1 is MNHEY and CDR2 is SVGAGI. Trimming removed 0 bases at V and 8 bases at J, with 10 bases between. This chain's CDR3 is CASSYSRMRGYTF. The CDR3 nucleotides are TGTGCCAGCAGTTACTCGAGGATGCGGGGCTACACCTTC.

This clone was seen only once. The rearrangement uses TRBV9 and TRBJ2-5; 9 bases fit TRBD1. TRBJ2-7 matches the DNA end more closely, so the J call is doubtful. Looked up from germline, CDR1 is SGDLS and CDR2 is YYNGEE. The CDR3 extends over 14 amino acids. CDR3 sequence: CASSFGTGGFEQYF. CDR3 nucleotide sequence: TGTGCCAGCAGCTTCGGAACAGGGGGCTTCGAGCAGTACTTC.

The rearrangement uses TRBV19 and TRBJ1-1; a possible D gene is TRBD1 (6 bases). CDR1 is LNHDA and CDR2 is SQIVND in the germline V gene (reference sequence). V was cut by 3 bases and J by 0 bases, with 11 bases left in between. The CDR3 loop spans 15 amino acids. The CDR3 nucleotides read TGTGCCAGTAGTATGGGGGCAGGACTGAACACTGAAGCTTTCTTT. Translating gives CASSMGAGLNTEAFF. The full variable domain, its missing parts supplied by reference TRBV19 and TRBJ1-1, is DGGITQSPKYLFRKEGQNVTLSCEQNLNHDAMYWYRQDPGQGLRLIYYSQIVNDFQKGDIAEGYSVSREKKESFPLTVTSAQKNPTAFYLCASSMGAGLNTEAFFGQGTRLTVV.

The chain couples TRBV30 to TRBJ1-3, with a possible D match to TRBD1 (5 bases). The CDR3 consists of 17 residues. The germline V gene has CDR1 GTSNPN and CDR2 SVGIG (reference sequence). Trimming cost V 4 bases and J 0 bases, with 19 bases left between them. The CDR3 DNA follows: TGTGCCTGGAACCTAGGATCAGGGAAGGGCTCTGGAAACACCATATATTTT. Amino acid sequence: CAWNLGSGKGSGNTIYF. The full variable domain, its missing parts supplied by reference TRBV30 and TRBJ1-3, is SQTIHQWPATLVQPVGSPLSLECTVEGTSNPNLYWYRQAAGRGLQLLFYSVGIGQISSEVPQNLSASRPQDRQFILSSKKLLLSDSGFYLCAWNLGSGKGSGNTIYFGEGSWLTVV.

The chain combines TRBV9 with TRBJ1-1; perhaps TRBD1 as D (6 bases). Between the trimmed V and J ends, which lost 3 bases and 3 bases, there was a span of 15 bases. Germline V CDR1 and CDR2: SGDLS, YYNGEE. This CDR3 region has 15 residues. The CDR3 spells CASSALQGSDTEAFF. The CDR3, as DNA: TGTGCCAGCAGCGCGTTACAGGGATCTGACACTGAAGCTTTCTTT.

This clone has a handful of counts. V and J are TRBV7-9 and TRBJ2-1; a possible D gene is TRBD1 (6 bases). Trimming cost V 5 bases and J 0 bases, with 17 bases left between them. The CDR3 consists of 17 residues. CDR1 is SEHNR, CDR2 FQNEAQ, per germline (reference sequence). The CDR3 reads CASSTNLKGVSYNEQFF. The CDR3 region has the DNA TGTGCCAGCAGCACAAACCTCAAGGGGGTCTCCTACAATGAGCAGTTCTTC. Combining the CDR3 with reference TRBV7-9 and TRBJ2-1 gives the whole variable domain DTGVSQNPRHKITKRGQNVTFRCDPISEHNRLYWYRQTLGQGPEFLTYFQNEAQLEKSRLLSDRFSAERPKGSFSTLEIQRTEQGDSAMYLCASSTNLKGVSYNEQFFGPGTRLTVL.

The chain carries TRBV6-5 and TRBJ1-2; 8 bases line up with TRBD1. The CDR3 totals 12 residues. Germline CDR1 MNHEY, CDR2 SVGAGI. V was clipped by 10 bases and J by 6 bases; unmatched bases: 7. The CDR3 is CATNRGINGYTF. Here the CDR3 DNA reads TGTGCCACCAACAGGGGGATAAATGGCTACACCTTC.

The rearrangement joins TRBV7-9 to TRBJ1-1; D gene unclear. The germline V and J ends were trimmed by 2 bases and 3 bases, with 7 bases remaining between them. The CDR3 spans 13 residues. CDR1 and CDR2 (germline): SEHNR, FQNEAQ (reference sequence). CDR3 in amino acids: CASSLQMDTEAFF. The CDR3 bases are TGTGCCAGCAGCTTACAGATGGACACTGAAGCTTTCTTT.

This chain connects TRBV9 to TRBJ2-7; perhaps TRBD2 as D (6 bases). Trimming left V 4 bases short and J 5 bases short, with 22 bases between. Germline V gene lookup returns CDR1 SGDLS and CDR2 YYNGEE. The CDR3 is 16 residues long. The CDR3 reads CASSPSAGPGGHEQYF. The CDR3 nucleotides read TGTGCCAGCAGCCCCTCCGCCGGCCCCGGGGGACACGAGCAGTACTTC.